Listed here is a single T cell receptor (beta chain). What it binds is unknown. These data are taken from a study of radiotherapy plus CTLA-4 blockade in lung cancer. Data came from immunoSEQ multiplex PCR; TCRdb stores just in-frame clones and leaves some out. This sample carries approximately 72,000 clones, roughly 78% of them seen once, and the ten largest clones take around 7.1%. Study-wide results and caveats: Subsequent to radiotherapy plus ipilimumab, tumor-derived TCR clones underwent expansion in blood.

The clonotype originates from a human donor with non-small cell lung cancer who had a complete response to radiotherapy plus ipilimumab. Specimen: peripheral blood, collected from a patient treated with radiotherapy plus ipilimumab.

CDR3 nucleotides: TGCGCCAGCAGCCAGGAGTCCGGGACGTGGCGTGAAAAACTGTTTTTT. As protein: CASSQESGTWREKLFF. V and J are TRBV4-3 and TRBJ1-4; D might be TRBD1 (5 bases). CDR1 is LGHNA and CDR2 is YSLEER in the germline V gene. V was clipped by 3 bases and J by 7 bases, with 18 bases between them. This CDR3 is built from 16 residues.